Below, one T cell receptor beta chain is given with its context. This sample was taken from a study of blood T cell repertoires in COVID-19. The table came from immunoSEQ multiplex PCR; TCRdb's copy has only in-frame clones and leaves some out. The top ten hold about an eighth of the sample, which has 120,000 or so clones, about four fifths seen once. Sequencing used peripheral blood. This TCR came from a man in his sixties with acute or convalescent COVID-19.

CDR3 nucleotide sequence: TGTGCCATCAGTGTGCAGGGCTACGAGCAGTACTTC. It codes for CAISVQGYEQYF. This chain links TRBV10-3 with TRBJ2-7, with a possible D match to TRBD1 (5 bases). The CDR3 is made up of 12 amino acids. The V end was cut by 4 bases, the J end by 3 bases, with 7 bases between. Germline-derived CDR1 and CDR2 are ENHRY and SYGVKD.